This TCR beta chain was recorded in a study of cytomegalovirus exposure and HLA in healthy donors. General study points: Upon later analysis, HLA-associated TCR beta chains proved more clonally expanded than other, equally common chains.

On this clone: Its antigen is undetermined.

A multiplex PCR was run with 60 Vbeta primers and 13 Jbeta primers. The data were produced by immunoSEQ multiplex PCR, yet TCRdb's version contains in-frame clones alone and is incomplete. The sample lists 100,000 to 150,000 clones, 70% to 85% occurring once. Sequencing was performed on PBMCs. The receptor was isolated from a male donor in good health and CMV-seropositive.

The CDR3 is CASRPAGGPGEETQYF. The DNA of the CDR3 is TGTGCCAGCAGGCCAGCGGGGGGGCCGGGAGAAGAGACCCAGTACTTC. This chain connects TRBV28 to TRBJ2-5, with 10 bases matching TRBD2. Germline lookup yields CDR1 MDHEN and CDR2 SYDVKM. This CDR3 comprises 16 residues. The V and J ends lost 6 bases and 3 bases, in that order; junction bases with no gene match: 10.